These T cell receptor beta chains were read from a single sample in a study of blood T cells in healthy people across ages. Each CDR3 protein gets one entry after TCRdb re-called the 5' RACE reads with MiXCR. This table has about 1.8 million distinct CDR3 sequences, around 50% appearing once. Sequenced: blood. Receptors originate from a woman aged 40-49 years in good health. Each CDR3 is given with its conserved first and last residue. The order of the fields is V gene, J gene, clone size, D gene, CDR3 protein, CDR3 DNA. D genes are given only for firm matches. Only part of the rows carry a size: once, few, many, or a class if the clone is expanded.

v_gene: TRBV11-2; j_gene: TRBJ2-7; abundance: few; d_gene: .; CDR3aa: CASSYRQVEQYF; CDR3nt: TGTGCCAGCAGCTACAGACAGGTCGAGCAGTACTTC
v_gene: TRBV7-2; j_gene: TRBJ2-7; abundance: .; d_gene: .; CDR3aa: CASSLAPTGLYEQYF; CDR3nt: TGTGCCAGCAGCTTAGCTCCCACGGGACTTTACGAGCAGTACTTC
v_gene: TRBV2; j_gene: TRBJ1-5; abundance: .; d_gene: .; CDR3aa: CASRSRGGGNQPQHF; CDR3nt: TGTGCCAGCAGAAGTAGGGGAGGGGGCAATCAGCCCCAGCATTTT
v_gene: TRBV12-3/TRBV12-4; j_gene: TRBJ2-5; abundance: few; d_gene: TRBD2; CDR3aa: CASTVAGIRETQYF; CDR3nt: TGTGCCAGCACTGTAGCGGGGATACGAGAGACCCAGTACTTC
v_gene: TRBV5-1; j_gene: TRBJ2-1; abundance: .; d_gene: .; CDR3aa: CASSPSRNLYNEQFF; CDR3nt: TGCGCCAGCAGCCCCAGTAGGAACCTTTACAATGAGCAGTTCTTC
v_gene: TRBV28; j_gene: TRBJ2-7; abundance: few; d_gene: .; CDR3aa: CASSLFLDRLSSYEQYF; CDR3nt: TGTGCCAGCAGTTTATTTCTGGACCGCCTAAGCTCCTACGAGCAGTACTTC
v_gene: TRBV27; j_gene: TRBJ2-1; abundance: .; d_gene: .; CDR3aa: CASSSHPSQPNEQFF; CDR3nt: TGTGCCAGCAGTTCCCATCCATCGCAGCCCAATGAGCAGTTCTTC
v_gene: TRBV24-1; j_gene: TRBJ2-1; abundance: .; d_gene: TRBD2; CDR3aa: CATSDGLAGTYNEQFF; CDR3nt: TGTGCCACCAGTGATGGACTAGCGGGGACCTACAATGAGCAGTTCTTC
v_gene: TRBV15; j_gene: TRBJ2-7; abundance: once; d_gene: .; CDR3aa: CATSRDQGLSQTRYF; CDR3nt: TGTGCCACCAGCAGAGACCAGGGTCTATCGCAGACCCGGTACTTC
v_gene: TRBV6-5; j_gene: TRBJ1-2; abundance: .; d_gene: TRBD1; CDR3aa: CASTGGNYGYTF; CDR3nt: TGTGCCAGCACAGGGGGAAACTATGGCTACACCTTC
v_gene: TRBV24-1; j_gene: TRBJ1-2; abundance: .; d_gene: .; CDR3aa: CATSDVGQDYGYTF; CDR3nt: TGTGCCACCAGTGATGTGGGGCAGGACTATGGCTACACCTTC
v_gene: TRBV20-1; j_gene: TRBJ2-7; abundance: .; d_gene: TRBD1; CDR3aa: CSARGRQGVYEQYF; CDR3nt: TGCAGTGCTAGGGGGCGGCAGGGGGTTTACGAGCAGTACTTC
v_gene: TRBV6-2/TRBV6-3; j_gene: TRBJ1-2; abundance: .; d_gene: .; CDR3aa: CASGGSRPNYGYTF; CDR3nt: TGTGCCAGCGGGGGCAGCCGTCCTAACTATGGCTACACCTTC
v_gene: TRBV7-2; j_gene: TRBJ2-3; abundance: .; d_gene: .; CDR3aa: CASSLPQGTSTDTQYF; CDR3nt: TGTGCCAGCAGCTTACCACAGGGTACTAGCACAGATACGCAGTATTTT
v_gene: TRBV20-1; j_gene: TRBJ1-6; abundance: once; d_gene: .; CDR3aa: CSARRVVDNSPLHF; CDR3nt: TGCAGTGCCCGTCGCGTGGTTGATAATTCACCCCTCCACTTT
v_gene: TRBV13; j_gene: TRBJ2-1; abundance: few; d_gene: .; CDR3aa: CASSLGGIAYNEQFF; CDR3nt: TGTGCCAGCAGCTTAGGGGGTATCGCCTACAATGAGCAGTTCTTC
v_gene: TRBV14; j_gene: TRBJ1-6; abundance: .; d_gene: TRBD1; CDR3aa: CASSPWDSSNSPLHF; CDR3nt: TGTGCCAGCAGCCCATGGGACAGCTCAAATTCACCCCTCCACTTT
v_gene: TRBV12-3/TRBV12-4; j_gene: TRBJ2-7; abundance: .; d_gene: TRBD1; CDR3aa: CASSERQGAMSHEQYF; CDR3nt: TGTGCCAGCAGTGAAAGACAGGGGGCAATGTCCCACGAGCAGTACTTC
v_gene: TRBV5-5; j_gene: TRBJ2-1; abundance: few; d_gene: TRBD1; CDR3aa: CASSPATGALWEQFF; CDR3nt: TGTGCCAGCAGCCCCGCGACAGGGGCGCTCTGGGAGCAGTTCTTC
v_gene: TRBV5-1; j_gene: TRBJ1-1; abundance: few; d_gene: TRBD1; CDR3aa: CASSSLDRGRGTEAFF; CDR3nt: TGCGCCAGCAGCTCCCTGGACAGGGGAAGGGGCACTGAAGCTTTCTTT
v_gene: TRBV27; j_gene: TRBJ2-1; abundance: few; d_gene: TRBD2; CDR3aa: CASSLMRGANEQFF; CDR3nt: TGTGCCAGCAGCCTCATGCGGGGGGCAAATGAGCAGTTCTTC
v_gene: TRBV6-1; j_gene: TRBJ2-3; abundance: few; d_gene: .; CDR3aa: CASSEPRDFRTDTQYF; CDR3nt: TGTGCCAGCAGTGAACCCCGGGACTTCCGCACAGATACGCAGTATTTT
v_gene: TRBV7-9; j_gene: TRBJ2-5; abundance: .; d_gene: .; CDR3aa: CASSPTGNREQYF; CDR3nt: TGTGCCAGCAGCCCAACAGGGAATCGGGAGCAGTACTTC
v_gene: TRBV7-9; j_gene: TRBJ2-5; abundance: few; d_gene: .; CDR3aa: CASSLQVIEETQYF; CDR3nt: TGTGCCAGCAGCTTACAGGTCATAGAAGAGACCCAGTACTTC
v_gene: TRBV28; j_gene: TRBJ2-7; abundance: once; d_gene: .; CDR3aa: CASSLFTWMRADYEQYF; CDR3nt: TGTGCCAGCAGTTTGTTCACATGGATGAGGGCAGACTACGAGCAGTACTTC
v_gene: TRBV7-9; j_gene: TRBJ1-6; abundance: .; d_gene: .; CDR3aa: CASRGTPNSPLHF; CDR3nt: TGTGCCAGCAGGGGGACACCGAATTCACCCCTCCACTTT
v_gene: TRBV9; j_gene: TRBJ1-2; abundance: .; d_gene: .; CDR3aa: CASSVVGDDYGYTF; CDR3nt: TGTGCCAGCAGCGTAGTTGGGGACGACTATGGCTACACCTTC
v_gene: TRBV10-3; j_gene: TRBJ2-1; abundance: .; d_gene: .; CDR3aa: CAIRRDANEQFF; CDR3nt: TGTGCCATCAGAAGAGACGCGAATGAGCAGTTCTTC
v_gene: TRBV3-1; j_gene: TRBJ2-5; abundance: .; d_gene: .; CDR3aa: CASTSARAEGETQYF; CDR3nt: TGTGCCAGCACCTCTGCGAGGGCCGAGGGGGAGACCCAGTACTTC
v_gene: TRBV4-3; j_gene: TRBJ2-7; abundance: .; d_gene: TRBD1; CDR3aa: CASSRFGTGSYEQYF; CDR3nt: TGCGCCAGCAGCCGTTTCGGGACAGGCTCCTACGAGCAGTACTTC
v_gene: TRBV6-5; j_gene: TRBJ2-1; abundance: .; d_gene: .; CDR3aa: CASSYAGQGDEQFF; CDR3nt: TGTGCCAGCAGTTACGCGGGACAAGGCGATGAGCAGTTCTTC
v_gene: TRBV9; j_gene: TRBJ1-2; abundance: .; d_gene: .; CDR3aa: CASSEDSGAYGYTF; CDR3nt: TGTGCCAGCAGCGAGGACAGCGGGGCTTATGGCTACACCTTC
v_gene: TRBV28; j_gene: TRBJ2-3; abundance: .; d_gene: .; CDR3aa: CASSLLVGVDMQYF; CDR3nt: TGTGCCAGCAGTTTATTAGTTGGGGTAGATATGCAGTATTTT
v_gene: TRBV29-1; j_gene: TRBJ2-1; abundance: .; d_gene: .; CDR3aa: CSVEEGVAYNEQFF; CDR3nt: TGCAGCGTTGAGGAGGGGGTTGCCTACAATGAGCAGTTCTTC
v_gene: TRBV5-1; j_gene: TRBJ2-3; abundance: .; d_gene: .; CDR3aa: CASSLVPNPSTDTQYF; CDR3nt: TGCGCCAGCAGCTTGGTACCTAACCCTAGCACAGATACGCAGTATTTT
v_gene: TRBV20-1; j_gene: TRBJ2-7; abundance: .; d_gene: TRBD2; CDR3aa: CSATLGLAGGRGEQYF; CDR3nt: TGCAGTGCTACCTTAGGACTAGCGGGGGGTCGGGGCGAGCAGTACTTC
v_gene: TRBV15; j_gene: TRBJ2-7; abundance: .; d_gene: .; CDR3aa: CATSREGYRGGTSNYEQYF; CDR3nt: TGTGCCACCAGCAGAGAAGGGTATCGAGGGGGTACTAGTAACTACGAGCAGTACTTC
v_gene: TRBV5-1; j_gene: TRBJ2-5; abundance: .; d_gene: .; CDR3aa: CASTDGTRDWETQYF; CDR3nt: TGCGCCAGCACGGATGGAACGAGGGATTGGGAGACCCAGTACTTC
v_gene: TRBV9; j_gene: TRBJ1-5; abundance: few; d_gene: .; CDR3aa: CASSVDERSNQPQHF; CDR3nt: TGTGCCAGCAGCGTAGACGAGAGGAGCAATCAGCCCCAGCATTTT
v_gene: TRBV3-1; j_gene: TRBJ2-5; abundance: few; d_gene: .; CDR3aa: CASSPHRQTQETQYF; CDR3nt: TGTGCCAGCAGCCCCCACCGGCAGACCCAAGAGACCCAGTACTTC
v_gene: TRBV27; j_gene: TRBJ2-3; abundance: .; d_gene: .; CDR3aa: CASSTSAYASSTDTQYF; CDR3nt: TGTGCCAGCAGTACCTCGGCCTATGCTAGCTCGACAGATACGCAGTATTTT
v_gene: TRBV3-1; j_gene: TRBJ2-5; abundance: .; d_gene: .; CDR3aa: CASSQVGQVRIPETQYF; CDR3nt: TGTGCCAGCAGCCAAGTTGGGCAAGTTCGAATCCCTGAGACCCAGTACTTC
v_gene: TRBV13; j_gene: TRBJ2-7; abundance: few; d_gene: TRBD2; CDR3aa: CASSFSAGAYEQYF; CDR3nt: TGTGCCAGCAGCTTCTCTGCGGGGGCCTACGAGCAGTACTTC
v_gene: TRBV15; j_gene: TRBJ2-2; abundance: .; d_gene: .; CDR3aa: CATSSGGHGELFF; CDR3nt: TGTGCCACCAGCAGTGGGGGGCATGGGGAGCTGTTTTTT
v_gene: TRBV20-1; j_gene: TRBJ2-1; abundance: many; d_gene: .; CDR3aa: CSARGASYNEQFF; CDR3nt: TGCAGTGCTAGAGGAGCCTCCTACAATGAGCAGTTCTTC
v_gene: TRBV10-3; j_gene: TRBJ2-7; abundance: .; d_gene: TRBD1; CDR3aa: CAIRGGQGDYEQYF; CDR3nt: TGTGCCATCAGGGGTGGACAGGGGGACTACGAGCAGTACTTC
v_gene: TRBV18; j_gene: TRBJ1-1; abundance: .; d_gene: TRBD1; CDR3aa: CASSPPGQGAGTEAFF; CDR3nt: TGTGCCAGCTCACCGCCGGGACAGGGGGCGGGTACTGAAGCTTTCTTT
v_gene: TRBV12-3/TRBV12-4; j_gene: TRBJ2-1; abundance: .; d_gene: TRBD2; CDR3aa: CARGLAGYNEQFF; CDR3nt: TGTGCCAGGGGACTAGCGGGTTACAATGAGCAGTTCTTC
v_gene: TRBV27; j_gene: TRBJ1-1; abundance: .; d_gene: .; CDR3aa: CASREIMNTEAFF; CDR3nt: TGTGCCAGCAGGGAGATCATGAACACTGAAGCTTTCTTT
v_gene: TRBV6-5; j_gene: TRBJ1-2; abundance: few; d_gene: TRBD1; CDR3aa: CASSYSGRQGAQKYGYTF; CDR3nt: TGTGCCAGCAGTTACTCGGGGAGACAGGGGGCGCAAAAATATGGCTACACCTTC
v_gene: TRBV5-1; j_gene: TRBJ2-4; abundance: .; d_gene: .; CDR3aa: CASSRELAAKNIQYF; CDR3nt: TGCGCCAGCAGCCGCGAGTTGGCAGCCAAAAACATTCAGTACTTC
v_gene: TRBV10-1; j_gene: TRBJ2-5; abundance: .; d_gene: TRBD2; CDR3aa: CASSESGLAGSSPKETQYF; CDR3nt: TGCGCCAGCAGTGAGTCGGGACTAGCGGGGAGTTCGCCGAAAGAGACCCAGTACTTC
v_gene: TRBV6-2/TRBV6-3; j_gene: TRBJ2-7; abundance: .; d_gene: TRBD2; CDR3aa: CASSYPGLAGEQYF; CDR3nt: TGTGCCAGCAGTTACCCAGGACTAGCGGGCGAGCAGTACTTC
v_gene: TRBV9; j_gene: TRBJ2-1; abundance: .; d_gene: TRBD2; CDR3aa: CASSPQPGLAGDEQFF; CDR3nt: TGTGCCAGCAGCCCGCAACCGGGACTAGCGGGGGATGAGCAGTTCTTC
v_gene: TRBV20-1; j_gene: TRBJ2-3; abundance: .; d_gene: .; CDR3aa: CSARDPSRGVTDTQYF; CDR3nt: TGCAGTGCTAGAGATCCCTCCCGGGGCGTCACAGATACGCAGTATTTT